Described below is a single T cell receptor beta chain sequence and its context. Its specificity is not known. The sample is drawn from a study of vaccination and CD4 T cells after COVID-19. For the study at large: As control conditions, cultures were given either a CEFX pool serving as positive control, an HIV-1 Nef pool, or no peptide at all.

CDR1 is SEHNR, CDR2 FQNEAQ, per germline (reference sequence). Trimming took 1 base from V and 8 from J, leaving 11 bases between them. The length of the CDR3 is 13 residues. The treatment is: roughly ten-day PBMC culture with coronavirus spike peptide pools or control peptides (ViraFEST assay). Pre-COVID-19 pandemic sampling (2011-2018) yielded the unexposed donor's CD4+ T cells. ViraFEST expanded antigen-specific T cells with peptide pools, then sequenced TCRs. Oncomine TCR Beta short-read sequencing was applied to DNA from cultured CD4+ T cells. Genomic DNA was isolated from CD4+ T cells that had been cultured. TCRdb reprocessed the PCR reads via MiXCR and lists one record per CDR3 protein. The data show around 10,000 distinct CDR3 sequences, about 39% seen once.

The sequenced sample consisted of CD4+ T cells from blood, cultured in vitro. The chain carries TRBV7-9 and TRBJ1-2; a weak D match, TRBD1 (5 bases). The receptor comes from a human donor in good health. The DNA for the CDR3 is TGTGCCAGCAGCTTAGGAGGAGCAGGGGGCTACACCTTC. Translated, it gives CASSLGGAGGYTF.